The 20 T cell receptor beta chains below all came from one sample that was sequenced in a study of blood T cell repertoires in COVID-19. Here immunoSEQ multiplex PCR was the method, and the copy in TCRdb shows in-frame clones only, minus some. The sample carries some 76,000 clones, around 90% recorded once. Material for sequencing was peripheral blood. Receptor source: a human donor in a cohort sampled during active COVID-19.

The CDR3 loop reads CASSQTVSYNEQFF. In nucleotides, the CDR3 is TGTGCCAGCAGCCAGACAGTTTCCTACAATGAGCAGTTCTTC. The chain combines TRBV3-1 (or the pseudogene TRBV3-2) with TRBJ2-1; D perhaps matches TRBD1 (5 bases). This CDR3 has 14 residues. The ends were cut back, 3 bases at V and 1 base at J, with 7 bases in the middle. Germline values: CDR1 LGHDT, CDR2 YNNKEL (reference sequence).

This chain connects TRBV7-2 to TRBJ1-2, with 7 bases lining up with TRBD1. Trimming cost V 7 bases and J 6 bases; bases outside gene matches: 14. The CDR3 spans 15 residues. The germline gives CDR1 SGHTA, CDR2 FQGNSA. CDR3 bases: TGTGCCAGCAACAGACCAGTGGACAGGCTACATGGCTACACCTTC. It codes for CASNRPVDRLHGYTF. The whole variable domain, filled in from reference TRBV7-2 and TRBJ1-2, reads GAGVSQSPSNKVTEKGKDVELRCDPISGHTALYWYRQSLGQGLEFLIYFQGNSAPDKSGLPSDRFSAERTGGSVSTLTIQRTQQEDSAVYLCASNRPVDRLHGYTFGSGTRLTVV.

The chain uses TRBV7-3 and TRBJ2-7; TRBD1 matches at 7 bases. Trimming took 2 bases from V and 2 from J; bases not matched to a gene: 6. Looked up from germline, CDR1 is SGHTA and CDR2 is FQGTGA. The CDR3 spans 15 residues. The CDR3 spells CASSLGGQSPYEQYF. The CDR3, as DNA: TGTGCCAGCAGCTTAGGGGGACAGAGTCCCTACGAGCAGTACTTC.

This clone was detected once. The chain carries TRBV11-2 and TRBJ1-5; D may be TRBD1 (5 bases). The CDR3 contains 14 residues. V dropped 0 bases and J dropped 7 bases, with 10 bases sitting between them. In germline, CDR1 is SGHAT, CDR2 FQNNGV. CDR3 DNA: TGTGCCAGCAGCTTAGATTTGCAGGGCCAGCCCCAGCATTTT. Protein sequence: CASSLDLQGQPQHF.

CDR3 in DNA: TGTGCCAGCCTCACAGGGAATAGGGGGGAGCTGTTTTTT. Protein sequence: CASLTGNRGELFF. The V call is TRBV6-5, the J call TRBJ2-2; D is perhaps TRBD1 (6 bases). V gave up 8 bases and J gave up 8 bases, with 15 bases separating them. Germline V gene lookup returns CDR1 MNHEY and CDR2 SVGAGI. The CDR3 runs 13 residues.

This chain connects TRBV19 to TRBJ2-1, with D perhaps TRBD2 (5 bases). V lost 3 bases and J lost 3, with 12 bases in between. This CDR3 spans 15 amino acids. Per germline, CDR1 LNHDA and CDR2 SQIVND (reference sequence). The CDR3 reads CASSIGEADYNEQFF. CDR3 in DNA: TGTGCCAGTAGTATTGGGGAAGCGGACTACAATGAGCAGTTCTTC.

The genes are TRBV7-2 and TRBJ2-3; 10 positions agree with TRBD2. V lost 5 bases, J lost 10 bases, and 3 bases stayed unmatched. The germline V gene encodes CDR1 SGHTA and CDR2 FQGNSA. CDR3 length: 12 residues. CDR3 loop: CASSIGLAAQYF. The CDR3 DNA is TGTGCCAGCAGCATAGGACTAGCGGCGCAGTATTTT.

The V call is TRBV19, the J call TRBJ1-2; the match to TRBD1 covers 7 bases. The CDR3 spans 13 residues. Trimming cost V 7 bases and J 4 bases; bases outside gene matches: 6. The V gene's germline CDR1 is LNHDA and CDR2 SQIVND (reference sequence). CDR3: CASNPRGAYGYTF. The DNA for the CDR3 is TGTGCCAGTAACCCCAGGGGGGCCTATGGCTACACCTTC.

The chain has TRBV25-1 and TRBJ1-2, with a tentative D call TRBD1 (5 bases). The V end was cut by 2 bases, the J end by 7 bases, with 11 bases between. The germline V gene has CDR1 MGHDK and CDR2 SYGVNS. This CDR3 is built from 13 residues. The CDR3 loop reads CASSEGAVGGYTF. The CDR3 DNA is TGTGCCAGCAGTGAAGGGGCAGTTGGTGGCTACACCTTC.

This rearrangement joins TRBV13 to TRBJ1-6; no definite D call. The CDR3 covers 15 residues. The V end lost 0 bases, the J end lost 8 bases, and 11 bases lay between the germline ends. The germline V gene encodes CDR1 PRHDT and CDR2 FYEKMQ (reference sequence). The CDR3 region has the DNA TGTGCCAGCAGCTTAGGCCGCCCTAGGTATTCACCCCTCCACTTT. Translated, it gives CASSLGRPRYSPLHF.

The V and J genes are TRBV6-1 and TRBJ1-2; D call uncertain. This CDR3 contains 14 residues. The V gene's germline CDR1 is MNHNS and CDR2 SASEGT. Trimming removed 0 bases from V and 4 bases from J, with 9 bases in between. Written as DNA, the CDR3 is TGTGCCAGCAGTGAAGCGGGCCCGATCTATGGCTACACCTTC. Protein product: CASSEAGPIYGYTF.

The rearrangement uses TRBV9 and TRBJ2-5; the match to TRBD2 covers 8 bases. Germline lookup yields CDR1 SGDLS and CDR2 YYNGEE. With V trimmed by 0 bases and J by 5 bases, 9 bases remained unmatched. CDR3 size: 16 residues. In nucleotides, the CDR3 is TGTGCCAGCAGCGTAGAAGGCGGGGGGTTCGGGGAGACCCAGTACTTC. Its translation: CASSVEGGGFGETQYF. The full variable domain, completed using reference TRBV9 and TRBJ2-5, is DSGVTQTPKHLITATGQRVTLRCSPRSGDLSVYWYQQSLDQGLQFLIQYYNGEERAKGNILERFSAQQFPDLHSELNLSSLELGDSALYFCASSVEGGGFGETQYFGPGTRLLVL.

V is TRBV6-6 and J is TRBJ2-2, with D perhaps TRBD2 (6 bases). CDR3 size: 16 residues. V was cut by 5 bases and J by 5 bases, with 18 bases left in between. Germline CDR1 is MNHNY and CDR2 is SVGAGI (reference sequence). The CDR3 here is CASSHGGLPPTGELFF. The CDR3 nucleotides read TGTGCCAGCAGTCACGGGGGACTCCCCCCAACCGGGGAGCTGTTTTTT.

The genes are TRBV2 and TRBJ2-6; 7 bases align to TRBD1. Losses at the gene ends were 2 bases for V and 2 bases for J; bases not matched to a gene: 6. The CDR3 has 17 amino acids. Germline V lookup: CDR1 SNHLY, CDR2 FYNNEI. The CDR3 here is CASSEKGARPGANVLTF. CDR3 nucleotide sequence: TGTGCCAGCAGTGAAAAGGGGGCCCGCCCTGGGGCCAACGTCCTGACTTTC.

This chain uses TRBV7-2 with TRBJ2-6; the match to TRBD2 covers 10 bases. After removal of 5 bases from V and 0 bases from J, the junction contained 7 bases not matched to a gene. CDR1 and CDR2 from the germline V gene are SGHTA and FQGNSA. CDR3 length: 18 residues. The CDR3 here is CASSPKRGGLSGANVLTF. As DNA, the CDR3 is TGTGCCAGCAGCCCCAAGCGGGGGGGCCTCTCTGGGGCCAACGTCCTGACTTTC.

This chain connects TRBV5-1 to TRBJ2-2; 8 bases are a match to TRBD1. The ends lost 4 bases at V and 1 base at J; junction bases unmatched: 3. There are 15 residues in the CDR3. In germline, CDR1 is SGHRS, CDR2 YFSETQ. CDR3 nucleotide sequence: TGCGCCAGCAGCCCGGACAGGGAGAACACCGGGGAGCTGTTTTTT. It specifies CASSPDRENTGELFF.

This clone appeared a few times. J is TRBJ1-1 and V is TRBV7-2, with D tentatively TRBD1 (6 bases). Germline CDR1 and CDR2: SGHTA and FQGNSA. Trimming took off 6 bases at V and 4 bases at J, with 12 bases between the two ends. This CDR3 region has 13 residues. The CDR3 here is CASRLQGGTEAFF. The CDR3 DNA sequence: TGTGCCAGCAGACTACAGGGTGGCACTGAAGCTTTCTTT.

The gene calls are TRBV18 and TRBJ2-4; 8 bases fit TRBD1. Looked up from germline, CDR1 is KGHSH and CDR2 is LQKENI. J gave up 5 bases and V 5 bases, and 5 bases lay outside the gene matches. The length of the CDR3 is 14 residues. The CDR3 nucleotides read TGTGCCAGCTCAGCCGGACAGGGCGAAAACATTCAGTACTTC. It translates to CASSAGQGENIQYF.

The CDR3: CASSPRTVLTEAFF. CDR3 DNA sequence: TGTGCCAGCAGCCCAAGGACAGTGCTCACTGAAGCTTTCTTT. V gene TRBV3-1 (or the pseudogene TRBV3-2) combines with J gene TRBJ1-1; perhaps TRBD1 as D (6 bases). This CDR3 contains 14 residues. Germline CDR1 LGHDT, CDR2 YNNKEL (reference sequence). Trimming shortened V by 4 bases and J by 4 bases, and 13 bases separated the two germline ends.

V and J are TRBV7-9 and TRBJ1-2; D gene unclear. Germline lookup yields CDR1 SEHNR and CDR2 FQNEAQ (reference sequence). The CDR3 is 12 residues long. Deletions cut 5 bases from V and 0 bases from J, with 4 bases between. CDR3 in DNA: TGTGCCAGCAGCACTTCTAACTATGGCTACACCTTC. This encodes CASSTSNYGYTF. The complete variable domain, with remaining parts taken from reference TRBV7-9 and TRBJ1-2, reads DTGVSQNPRHKITKRGQNVTFRCDPISEHNRLYWYRQTLGQGPEFLTYFQNEAQLEKSRLLSDRFSAERPKGSFSTLEIQRTEQGDSAMYLCASSTSNYGYTFGSGTRLTVV.